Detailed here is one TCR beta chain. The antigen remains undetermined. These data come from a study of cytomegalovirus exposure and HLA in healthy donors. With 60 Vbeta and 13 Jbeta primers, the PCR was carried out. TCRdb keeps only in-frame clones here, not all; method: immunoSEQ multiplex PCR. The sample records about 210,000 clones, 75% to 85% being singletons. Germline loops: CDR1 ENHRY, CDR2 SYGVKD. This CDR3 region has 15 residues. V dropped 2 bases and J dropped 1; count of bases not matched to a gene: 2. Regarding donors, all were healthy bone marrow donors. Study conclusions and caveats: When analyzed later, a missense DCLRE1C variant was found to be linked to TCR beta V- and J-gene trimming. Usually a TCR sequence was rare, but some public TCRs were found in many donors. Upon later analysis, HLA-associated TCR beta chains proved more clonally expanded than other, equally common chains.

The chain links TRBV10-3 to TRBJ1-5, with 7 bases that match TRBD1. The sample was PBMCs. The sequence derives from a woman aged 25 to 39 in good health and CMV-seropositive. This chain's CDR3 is CAISEEGASNQPQHF. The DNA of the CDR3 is TGTGCCATCAGTGAGGAGGGGGCGAGCAATCAGCCCCAGCATTTT.